This T cell receptor beta chain comes out of a study of control samples from healthy donors and cancer patients. Generated by immunoSEQ multiplex PCR, the TCRdb table keeps only in-frame clones and is missing some. The repertoire holds 120,000 to 150,000 clones, more than 85% seen once, with roughly 3.2% in the top ten. Germline-derived CDR1 and CDR2 are MNHEY and SMNVEV (reference sequence). The CDR3 sequence is 14 residues long. Trimming cost V 4 bases and J 0 bases, with 9 bases left between them. The TCR comes from a man younger than 45 in good health. The sample comprised blood. The genes are TRBV27 and TRBJ1-1, with D unclear. The CDR3 region has the DNA TGTGCCAGCAGTTCCCCCGGATTGAACACTGAAGCTTTCTTT. It specifies CASSSPGLNTEAFF.